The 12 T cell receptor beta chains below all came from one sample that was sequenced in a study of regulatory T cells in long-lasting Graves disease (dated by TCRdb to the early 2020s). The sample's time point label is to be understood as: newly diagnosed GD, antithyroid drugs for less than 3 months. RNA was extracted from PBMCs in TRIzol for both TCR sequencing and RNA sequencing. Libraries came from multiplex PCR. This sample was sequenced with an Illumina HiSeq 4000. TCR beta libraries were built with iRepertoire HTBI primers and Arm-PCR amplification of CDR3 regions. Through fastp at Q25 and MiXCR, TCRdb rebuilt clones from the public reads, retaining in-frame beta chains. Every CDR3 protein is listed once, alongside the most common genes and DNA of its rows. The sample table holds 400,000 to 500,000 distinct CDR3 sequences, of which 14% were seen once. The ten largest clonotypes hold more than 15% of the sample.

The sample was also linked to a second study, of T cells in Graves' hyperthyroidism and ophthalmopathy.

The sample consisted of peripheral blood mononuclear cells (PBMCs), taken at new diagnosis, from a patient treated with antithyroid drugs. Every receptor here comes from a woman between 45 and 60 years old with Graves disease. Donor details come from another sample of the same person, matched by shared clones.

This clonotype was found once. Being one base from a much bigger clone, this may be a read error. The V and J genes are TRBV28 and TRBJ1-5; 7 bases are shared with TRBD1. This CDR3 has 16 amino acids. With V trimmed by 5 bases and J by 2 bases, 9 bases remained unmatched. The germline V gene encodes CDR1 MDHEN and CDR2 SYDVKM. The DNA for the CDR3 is TGTGCCAGCAGTGTAGACAGGGTTCTTGGCAATCAGCCCCAGCATTTT. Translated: CASSVDRVLGNQPQHF. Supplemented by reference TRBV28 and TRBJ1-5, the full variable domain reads DVKVTQSSRYLVKRTGEKVFLECVQDMDHENMFWYRQDPGLGLRLIYFSYDVKMKEKGDIPEGYSVSREKKERFSLILESASTNQTSMYLCASSVDRVLGNQPQHFGDGTRLSIL.

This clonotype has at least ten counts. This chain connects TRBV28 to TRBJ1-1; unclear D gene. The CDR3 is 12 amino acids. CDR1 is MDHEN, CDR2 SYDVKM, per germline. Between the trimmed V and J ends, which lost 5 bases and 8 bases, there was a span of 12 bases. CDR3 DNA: TGTGCCAGCAGTCAGCTAATCAGCGAAGCTTTCTTT. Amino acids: CASSQLISEAFF.

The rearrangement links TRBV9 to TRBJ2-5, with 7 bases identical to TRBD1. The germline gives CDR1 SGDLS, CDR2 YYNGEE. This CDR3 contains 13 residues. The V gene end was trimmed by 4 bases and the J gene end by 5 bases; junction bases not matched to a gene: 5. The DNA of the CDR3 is TGTGCCAGCAGCTGGCGACAGGGCGAGACCCAGTACTTC. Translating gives CASSWRQGETQYF.

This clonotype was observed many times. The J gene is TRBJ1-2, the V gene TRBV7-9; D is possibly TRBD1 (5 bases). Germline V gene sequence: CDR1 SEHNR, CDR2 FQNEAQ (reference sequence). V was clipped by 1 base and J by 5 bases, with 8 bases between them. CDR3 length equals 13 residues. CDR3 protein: CASSLGDGYGYTF. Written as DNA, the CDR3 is TGTGCCAGCAGCTTAGGGGACGGGTATGGCTACACCTTC.

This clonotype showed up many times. The CDR3 DNA follows: TGTGCCAGCAGTCTAACGCCAGGTGGAGATCGTGGCTACACCTTC. Translation gives CASSLTPGGDRGYTF. The chain couples TRBV27 to TRBJ1-2; no firm D call. CDR1 is MNHEY, CDR2 SMNVEV, per germline (reference sequence). The V end was cut by 5 bases, the J end by 7 bases, with 20 bases between. This CDR3 is built from 15 residues.

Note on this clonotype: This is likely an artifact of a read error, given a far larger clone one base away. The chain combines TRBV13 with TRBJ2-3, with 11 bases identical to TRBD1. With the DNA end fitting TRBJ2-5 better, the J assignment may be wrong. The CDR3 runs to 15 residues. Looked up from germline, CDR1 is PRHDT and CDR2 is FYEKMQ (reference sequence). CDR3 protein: CASSVRTGGREAQYF. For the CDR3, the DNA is TGTGCCAGCAGCGTTAGGACAGGGGGCCGGGAGGCCCAGTACTTC.

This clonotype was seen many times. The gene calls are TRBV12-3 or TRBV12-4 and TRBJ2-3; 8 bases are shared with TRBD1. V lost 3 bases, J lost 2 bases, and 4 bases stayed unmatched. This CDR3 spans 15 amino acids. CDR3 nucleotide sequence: TGTGCCAGCAGTTTTGACAGGGGATTCACAGATACGCAGTATTTT. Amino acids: CASSFDRGFTDTQYF.

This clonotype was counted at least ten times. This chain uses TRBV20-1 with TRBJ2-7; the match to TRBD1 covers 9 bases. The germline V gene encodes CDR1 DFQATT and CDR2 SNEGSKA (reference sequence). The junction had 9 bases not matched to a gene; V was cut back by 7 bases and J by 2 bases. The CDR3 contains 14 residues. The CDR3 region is CSVSHRDRAYEQYF. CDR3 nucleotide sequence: TGCAGTGTCTCGCACCGGGACAGGGCCTACGAGCAGTACTTC.

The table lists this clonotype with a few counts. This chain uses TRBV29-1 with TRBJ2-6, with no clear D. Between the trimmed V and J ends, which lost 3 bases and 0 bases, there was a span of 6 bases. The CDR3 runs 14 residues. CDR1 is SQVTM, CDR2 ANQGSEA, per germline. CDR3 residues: CSVDSVSGANVLTF. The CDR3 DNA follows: TGCAGCGTTGATTCTGTCTCTGGGGCCAACGTCCTGACTTTC.

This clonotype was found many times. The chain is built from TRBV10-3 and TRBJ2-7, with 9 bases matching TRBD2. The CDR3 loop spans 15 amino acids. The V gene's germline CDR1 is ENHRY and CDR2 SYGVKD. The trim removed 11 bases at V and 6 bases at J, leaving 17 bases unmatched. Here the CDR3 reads CALADGASGKGEQYF. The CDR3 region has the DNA TGTGCCCTCGCCGATGGGGCTAGCGGGAAGGGCGAGCAGTACTTC.

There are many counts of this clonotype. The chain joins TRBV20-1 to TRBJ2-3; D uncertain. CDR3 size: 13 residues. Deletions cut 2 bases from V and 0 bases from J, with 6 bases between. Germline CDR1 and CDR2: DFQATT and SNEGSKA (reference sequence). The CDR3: CSARHTSTDTQYF. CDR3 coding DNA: TGCAGTGCTAGACACACCAGCACAGATACGCAGTATTTT.

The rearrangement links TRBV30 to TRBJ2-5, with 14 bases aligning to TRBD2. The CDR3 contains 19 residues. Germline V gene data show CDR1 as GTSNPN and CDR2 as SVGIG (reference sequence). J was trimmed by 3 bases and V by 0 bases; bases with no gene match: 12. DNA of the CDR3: TGTGCCTGGAGTGTAGGGGGGGGACTAGCGGGAGTAGGTAAAGAGACCCAGTACTTC. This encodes CAWSVGGGLAGVGKETQYF.